This TCR beta chain was recovered during a study of regulatory T cells in long-lasting Graves disease. Through Arm-PCR of CDR3 regions and iRepertoire HTBI primers, TCR beta libraries were built. MiXCR was run by TCRdb on the multiplex PCR reads, yielding one entry per CDR3 protein. The sample carries 560,000 or so distinct CDR3 sequences, approximately 16% recorded once. Time point specified: newly diagnosed GD, antithyroid drugs for less than 3 months. From PBMCs, RNA was extracted and then used to make the TCR library. American Thyroid Association guidelines defined how Graves' disease was diagnosed. This sample also appeared in a second study, on T cells in Graves' hyperthyroidism and ophthalmopathy. As that report states: The study enrolled patients aged 18 to 65 with newly diagnosed hyperthyroidism of under 2 months' duration. Patients showing uncontrolled infection, other autoimmune disease, pregnancy or lactation were ineligible. A model of 13 V-J pairs discriminated ophthalmopathy from stable hyperthyroidism.

The source is a young man with Graves disease. This sample comprised peripheral blood mononuclear cells (PBMCs), obtained at new diagnosis, from a patient treated with antithyroid drugs.

CDR3 DNA sequence: TGTGCCTGGAGTTTCGGGAACACTGAAGCTTTCTTT. This encodes CAWSFGNTEAFF. V is TRBV30 and J is TRBJ1-1, with D unresolved. From germline, CDR1 is GTSNPN and CDR2 SVGIG (reference sequence). The CDR3 is 12 amino acids. V was clipped by 2 bases and J by 1 base, with 5 bases between them. The full variable domain, in which reference TRBV30 and TRBJ1-1 provide the parts outside the CDR3, is SQTIHQWPATLVQPVGSPLSLECTVEGTSNPNLYWYRQAAGRGLQLLFYSVGIGQISSEVPQNLSASRPQDRQFILSSKKLLLSDSGFYLCAWSFGNTEAFFGQGTRLTVV.